Listed here are 8 T cell receptor beta chains from one sample, sequenced in a study of blood T cell repertoires in COVID-19. Only in-frame clones appear in the TCRdb table, and some are missing; sequencing was by immunoSEQ multiplex PCR. The data show fewer than 500,000 clones, around 87% seen once. The material sequenced was PBMCs or T cells enriched from blood (not recorded which). Source of these receptors: a man aged 25-40 years who had recovered from COVID-19.

V usage is TRBV30 and J usage is TRBJ2-1, with a possible D match to TRBD2 (5 bases). V was cut by 2 bases and J by 8 bases, with 7 bases left in between. The germline V gene encodes CDR1 GTSNPN and CDR2 SVGIG (reference sequence). The length of the CDR3 is 11 residues. CDR3 in DNA: TGTGCCTGGAGTCCGAGGGATGAGCAGTTCTTC. It codes for CAWSPRDEQFF.

The chain employs TRBV5-6 and TRBJ1-6; 7 bases fit TRBD1. The CDR3 contains 14 residues. Germline-derived CDR1 and CDR2 are SGHDT and YYEEEE. V was clipped by 5 bases and J by 6 bases; unmatched bases: 5. CDR3 amino acids: CASRLTGSNSPLHF. CDR3 nucleotides: TGTGCCAGCAGGCTGACAGGGAGTAATTCACCCCTCCACTTT.

This chain joins TRBV7-2 and TRBJ2-7; the match to TRBD1 covers 8 bases. Looked up from germline, CDR1 is SGHTA and CDR2 is FQGNSA. V trimming: 6 bases; J trimming: 2 bases; junction bases outside the gene matches: 6. This CDR3 has 14 residues. This CDR3 reads CASSRTGWTYEQYF. The DNA of the CDR3 is TGTGCCAGCAGTCGGACAGGGTGGACCTACGAGCAGTACTTC.

V and J are TRBV9 and TRBJ2-3, with 11 bases matching TRBD2. The CDR3 spans 15 residues. V gave up 2 bases and J gave up 6 bases; unmatched junction bases: 5. Germline-derived CDR1 and CDR2 are SGDLS and YYNGEE. For the CDR3, the DNA is TGTGCCAGCAGCGTTAGCGGGGGGGACTGGGATACGCAGTATTTT. Protein sequence: CASSVSGGDWDTQYF.

This clone was detected a few times. The same CDR3 is also encoded by other DNA sequences in this sample. This chain joins TRBV18 and TRBJ1-5, with D unresolved. Trimming stripped 3 bases from V and 0 bases from J, with 3 bases between. The germline gives CDR1 KGHSH, CDR2 LQKENI. This CDR3 has 13 amino acids. CDR3 nucleotide sequence: TGTGCCAGCTCACCCTATAGCAATCAGCCCCAGCATTTT. This encodes CASSPYSNQPQHF. Variable domain in full (rest from reference TRBV18 and TRBJ1-5): NAGVMQNPRHLVRRRGQEARLRCSPMKGHSHVYWYRQLPEEGLKFMVYLQKENIIDESGMPKERFSAEFPKEGPSILRIQQVVRGDSAAYFCASSPYSNQPQHFGDGTRLSIL.

The V gene is TRBV24-1, the J gene TRBJ1-5; D is undetermined. V dropped 5 bases and J dropped 6 bases, with 10 bases sitting between them. The length of the CDR3 is 13 residues. Germline-derived CDR1 and CDR2 are KGHDR and SFDVKD. CDR3 loop: CATSAGMGQPQHF. In nucleotides, the CDR3 is TGTGCCACCAGTGCGGGGATGGGTCAGCCCCAGCATTTT.

The chain links TRBV5-1 to TRBJ1-1; the match to TRBD1 covers 10 bases. Germline CDR1 is SGHRS and CDR2 is YFSETQ. This CDR3 region has 13 residues. The V and J ends lost 4 bases and 10 bases, in that order; junction bases with no gene match: 7. The CDR3 nucleotides read TGCGCCAGCAGCGAAGTGACAGGGGGCCCAGCTTTCTTT. Its translation is CASSEVTGGPAFF.

The chain recombines TRBV5-1 with TRBJ2-1, with D unclear. Trimming took off 0 bases at V and 0 bases at J, with 10 bases between the two ends. The V gene's germline CDR1 is SGHRS and CDR2 YFSETQ. This CDR3 is 16 amino acids long. The DNA of the CDR3 is TGCGCCAGCAGCTTGGATGGCCCGTACTCCTACAATGAGCAGTTCTTC. Protein product: CASSLDGPYSYNEQFF.